This TCR beta chain was found in a study of brain metastases from non-small cell lung cancer. Of note for this clone: Antigen specificity is unknown.

This CDR3 is built from 15 residues. The ends lost 2 bases at V and 7 bases at J; junction bases unmatched: 4. Germline V gives CDR1 MNHEY, CDR2 SVGEGT. Regarding the study as a whole: Compared with their matched primary tumors, around 68% of brain metastases showed expanded T-cell clones. Paired brain metastases and primary tumors largely shared TCR repertoires. Fewer infiltrating T cells were found in brain metastases than primaries.

The data were produced by immunoSEQ multiplex PCR, yet TCRdb's version contains in-frame clones alone and is incomplete. Of more than 14,000 clones in the sample, around four fifths are singletons; the top ten hold less than 9%. Sequenced input: primary lung tumor tissue. This TCR derives from a donor aged 40 or over with non-small cell lung cancer. The chain joins TRBV6-2 or TRBV6-3 to TRBJ2-2; 10 bases line up with TRBD1. The CDR3 bases are TGTGCCAGCAGTTACCGGACAGGGGGGAGCGGGGAGCTGTTTTTT. As protein: CASSYRTGGSGELFF.